Following are 9 T cell receptor beta chains from one sample sequenced in a study of breast tumors, draining lymph nodes, adjacent tissues (dated by TCRdb to the mid-2010s). Libraries were prepared through multiplex PCR. TCRdb shows the sequencer as Illumina HiSeq 2000. Using fastp at Q25 and MiXCR, TCRdb reprocessed the public reads and kept productive beta chains. Rows with one shared CDR3 protein collapse into an entry with the most common genes and DNA. Recorded for this sample are some 100,000 distinct CDR3 sequences; 21% of them occurred a single time. The top ten clonotypes cover approximately 1.2% of the sample. The axillary draining lymph nodes of breast cancer patients were the source of the lymph node samples. Source material: axillary lymph node tissue. The receptors were gathered from a female donor with breast cancer. Some clones in this sample may be carry-over from other donors' samples.

This clonotype has a count of ten or more. The V call is TRBV6-6, the J call TRBJ1-2, with TRBD1 matching 8 bases. CDR1 and CDR2 from the germline V gene are MNHNY and SVGAGI (reference sequence). The trim removed 2 bases at V and 3 bases at J, leaving 5 bases unmatched. The CDR3 has 15 residues. CDR3 DNA sequence: TGTGCCAGCAGTTACGCCCTGGGACAGGACTATGGCTACACCTTC. It specifies CASSYALGQDYGYTF.

This clonotype was detected many times. The chain recombines TRBV10-3 with TRBJ2-7; TRBD1 or TRBD2 may be the D gene (6 bases each). Trimming removed 5 bases from V and 1 base from J, with 9 bases in between. The germline V gene encodes CDR1 ENHRY and CDR2 SYGVKD. This CDR3 has 13 residues. The CDR3 region has the DNA TGTGCCATCAGTCGAGGGGGGTCCTACGAGCAGTACTTC. Translating it yields CAISRGGSYEQYF.

The genes are TRBV5-5 and TRBJ1-3; 10 bases line up with TRBD1. CDR3 length: 15 amino acids. In germline, CDR1 is SGHKS, CDR2 YYEKEE (reference sequence). V was pared by 4 bases and J by 4 bases, with 5 bases of the junction left unmatched. The chain's CDR3 is CASSAGTGDGNTIYF. The CDR3 nucleotides are TGTGCCAGCAGCGCCGGGACAGGGGACGGAAACACCATATATTTT.

The sample holds many counts of this clonotype. The CDR3 sequence is CASSPTGTQETQYF. The CDR3 DNA is TGTGCCAGCAGCCCTACCGGGACGCAAGAGACCCAGTACTTC. The chain employs TRBV7-8 and TRBJ2-5; D tentatively fits TRBD1 or TRBD2 (5 bases each). The ends were cut back, 5 bases at V and 2 bases at J, with 12 bases in the middle. The length of the CDR3 is 14 residues. Germline V CDR1 and CDR2: SGHVS, FQNEAQ.

This clonotype has a handful of counts. The chain carries TRBV18 and TRBJ2-1, with D unclear. Germline CDR1 and CDR2: KGHSH and LQKENI. This CDR3 has 13 residues. The V end was cut by 0 bases, the J end by 4 bases, with 4 bases between. Written as DNA, the CDR3 is TGTGCCAGCTCACCACCAGGGTACAATGAGCAGTTCTTC. It translates to CASSPPGYNEQFF.

The sample holds many counts of this clonotype. The chain carries TRBV5-1 and TRBJ2-1; TRBD2 agrees at 8 bases. Germline values: CDR1 SGHRS, CDR2 YFSETQ. The CDR3 contains 15 residues. Trimming at V came to 2 bases and at J to 7 bases, leaving 8 bases not matched to a gene. CDR3: CASSFRGGQGNEQFF. CDR3 nucleotides: TGCGCCAGCAGCTTTCGGGGGGGTCAGGGGAATGAGCAGTTCTTC.

In this sample, this clonotype turned up many times. The chain couples TRBV29-1 to TRBJ2-2; tentative D call: TRBD1 (5 bases). There are 14 residues in the CDR3. The germline V gene has CDR1 SQVTM and CDR2 ANQGSEA. Trimming pared 5 bases from V and 0 bases from J, leaving 10 bases between. CDR3 nucleotides: TGCAGCGTTCAGGTCAGGGCGAACACCGGGGAGCTGTTTTTT. This gives the protein CSVQVRANTGELFF.

This clonotype was observed many times. The chain uses TRBV5-1 and TRBJ1-6; 7 bases are shared with TRBD1. Trimming removed 7 bases from V and 10 bases from J; junction bases left unmatched: 14. Looked up from germline, CDR1 is SGHRS and CDR2 is YFSETQ. The CDR3 length is 15 residues. For the CDR3, the DNA is TGCGCCAGCTCCCTGGCGACAGGGTCTGAGTCACCCCTCCACTTT. Translated, it gives CASSLATGSESPLHF.

This clonotype was picked up many times. J is TRBJ2-2 and V is TRBV10-3; TRBD1 agrees at 7 bases. From germline, CDR1 is ENHRY and CDR2 SYGVKD. This CDR3 contains 15 residues. V shed 10 bases, J shed 6 bases, and the junction held 14 bases outside the gene matches. The CDR3 region has the DNA TGTGCCACCACTCCGGGACAGCGGACTTCCGGGGAGCTGTTTTTT. Protein: CATTPGQRTSGELFF.